A selection of T cell receptor beta chains follows, all from one sample in a study of blood T cells in healthy people across ages. One entry per CDR3 protein, called by TCRdb with MiXCR from the 5' RACE reads. The sample consists of about 800,000 distinct CDR3 sequences, 20% to 30% of them appearing once. These data were also filed under a second study, of T cells of mothers and their children.

Sequencing was done on a sample of blood. The receptors derive from a boy between 5 and 17 years old in good health. CDR3s include the opening cysteine and the closing phenylalanine or tryptophan. The D gene is left open where the match is weak. Where a row states a size, it is once, few, many or the class of an expanded clone; other rows omit it.

abundance	d_gene	v_gene	j_gene	CDR3aa	CDR3nt
NA	TRBD1	TRBV20-1	TRBJ2-1	CSARIPGQGYNEQFF	TGCAGTGCTCGTATTCCGGGACAGGGGTACAATGAGCAGTTCTTC
few	TRBD2	TRBV3-1	TRBJ2-5	CASSPTGGEKTQYF	TGTGCCAGCAGCCCTACGGGGGGAGAAAAGACCCAGTACTTC
NA	NA	TRBV12-5	TRBJ2-1	CASGFATEQFF	TGTGCTAGTGGTTTCGCGACTGAGCAGTTCTTC
NA	NA	TRBV6-5	TRBJ2-1	CASSYEGSPHEQFF	TGTGCCAGCAGTTACGAGGGATCTCCCCATGAGCAGTTCTTC
many	TRBD2	TRBV4-3	TRBJ2-1	CASSQDEASGPYNEQFF	TGCGCCAGCAGCCAAGATGAGGCTAGCGGGCCGTACAATGAGCAGTTCTTC
few	NA	TRBV18	TRBJ2-7	CASSPSDSYSYEQYF	TGTGCCAGCTCACCCAGTGACAGCTACTCCTACGAGCAGTACTTC
few	NA	TRBV29-1	TRBJ2-3	CSVVKAPTDTQYF	TGCAGCGTTGTAAAAGCCCCCACAGATACGCAGTATTTT
NA	NA	TRBV6-2/TRBV6-3	TRBJ2-1	CASSDPAEQFF	TGTGCCAGCAGTGACCCCGCTGAGCAGTTCTTC
NA	TRBD1	TRBV7-2	TRBJ1-2	CASSLGDRGYYGYTF	TGTGCCAGCAGCTTAGGGGACAGGGGGTACTATGGCTACACCTTC
many	NA	TRBV29-1	TRBJ2-5	CSADLLGQETQYF	TGCAGCGCCGACCTTCTGGGACAAGAGACCCAGTACTTC
few	NA	TRBV28	TRBJ2-2	CASSYLGGTGELFF	TGTGCCAGCAGCTACCTGGGAGGTACCGGGGAGCTGTTTTTT
few	NA	TRBV7-9	TRBJ2-7	CASSLVSRAPYEQYF	TGTGCCAGCAGCTTAGTTTCCAGGGCGCCCTACGAGCAGTACTTC
NA	NA	TRBV7-6	TRBJ2-3	CASSFIAETDTQYF	TGTGCCAGCAGCTTCATAGCGGAGACAGATACGCAGTATTTT
few	TRBD2	TRBV18	TRBJ2-6	CASSPEKLAGGPGANVLTF	TGTGCCAGCTCACCGGAAAAACTAGCGGGGGGGCCTGGGGCCAACGTCCTGACTTTC